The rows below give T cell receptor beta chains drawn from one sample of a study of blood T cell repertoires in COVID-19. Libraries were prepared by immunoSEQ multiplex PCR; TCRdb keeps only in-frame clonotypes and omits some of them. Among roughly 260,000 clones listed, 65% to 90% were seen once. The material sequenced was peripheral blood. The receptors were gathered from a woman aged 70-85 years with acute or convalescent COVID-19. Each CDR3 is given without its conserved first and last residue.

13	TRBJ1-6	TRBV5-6	ASSFSGEWGSPLH
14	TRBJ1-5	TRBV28	ASSLGGRGRYQPQH
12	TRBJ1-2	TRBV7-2	ASSRDRVNYGYT
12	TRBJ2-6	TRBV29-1	SVGQNSGANVLT
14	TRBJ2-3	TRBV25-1	ASSVGGTSAADTQY
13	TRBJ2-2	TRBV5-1	ASSWRTSGPGELF
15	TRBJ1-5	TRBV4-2	ASSQEGGQVPNQPQH
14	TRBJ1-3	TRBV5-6	ASSPEQGFSGNTIY
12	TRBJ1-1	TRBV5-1	ASSADSLGTEAF
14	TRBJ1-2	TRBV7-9	ASSLPRTSPNYGYT
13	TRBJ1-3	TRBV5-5	ASSFRTGSGNTIY
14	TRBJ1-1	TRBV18	ASSPPAGQGYDEAF
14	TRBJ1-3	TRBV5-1	ASSSTQGVTGNTIY
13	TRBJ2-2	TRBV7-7	ASSLTAQGTGELF
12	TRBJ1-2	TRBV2	ASSEGVRNYGYT
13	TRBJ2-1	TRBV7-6	ASSREGTNYNEQF
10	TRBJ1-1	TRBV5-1	ASSPQGVDAF
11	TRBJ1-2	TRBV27	ASRSGTSYGYT
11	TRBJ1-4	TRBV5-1	ASSLGRGEKLF
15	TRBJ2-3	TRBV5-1	ASSKSGTSAGADTQY
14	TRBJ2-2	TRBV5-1	ASSLMTSANTGELF
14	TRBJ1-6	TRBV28	ASRFPGKFYNSPLH
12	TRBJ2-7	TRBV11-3	ASSLGGGAYEQY
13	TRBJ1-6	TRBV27	ASSLGQGGNSPLH
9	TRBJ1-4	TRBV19	ASSNLEKLF
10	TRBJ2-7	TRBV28	ASSLAVYEQY
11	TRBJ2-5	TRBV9	ASSAPDQETQY
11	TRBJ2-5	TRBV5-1	ASSLRTRETQY
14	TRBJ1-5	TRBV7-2	ASSLAGGWSNQPQH
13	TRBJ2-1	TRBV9	ASSVEAGGYNEQF
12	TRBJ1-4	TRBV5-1	ASSRDSGGEKLF
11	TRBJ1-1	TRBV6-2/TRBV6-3	ASSHTGFTEAF
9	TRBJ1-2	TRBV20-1	SLTANYGYT
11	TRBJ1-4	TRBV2	ASTKTEGEKLF
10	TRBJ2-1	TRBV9	ASSAGQNEQF
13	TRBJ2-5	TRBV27	ASSIGGRGQETQY
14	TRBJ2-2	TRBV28	ASSTHQNANTGELF
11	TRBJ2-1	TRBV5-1	ASSPDGRNEQF
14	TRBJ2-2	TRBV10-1	ASSEGQGLGTGELF
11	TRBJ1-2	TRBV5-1	ASSLGGADGYT
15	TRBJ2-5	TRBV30	AWSSWNLGQGGETQY
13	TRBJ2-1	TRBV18	ASSPVPSGANEQF
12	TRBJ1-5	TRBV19	ASTRQYTNQPQH
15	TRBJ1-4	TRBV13	ASNRQEFLGANEKLF
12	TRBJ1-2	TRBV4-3	ASSQGTGEYGYT
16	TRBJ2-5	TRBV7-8	ASSLGALAGGRRETQY
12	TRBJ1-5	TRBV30	AWSLMRRDQPQH
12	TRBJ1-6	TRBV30	ASDGTVYNSPLH
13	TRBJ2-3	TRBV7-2	ASSSRTGGGDTQY
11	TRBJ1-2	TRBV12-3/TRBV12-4	ASGSAGNYGYT
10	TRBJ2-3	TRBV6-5	ASTLIPDTQY
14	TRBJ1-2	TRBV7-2	ASSFADRGGRYGYT
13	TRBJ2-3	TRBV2	ASSESRGGGDTQY
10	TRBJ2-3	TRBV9	ASSVVEDTQY